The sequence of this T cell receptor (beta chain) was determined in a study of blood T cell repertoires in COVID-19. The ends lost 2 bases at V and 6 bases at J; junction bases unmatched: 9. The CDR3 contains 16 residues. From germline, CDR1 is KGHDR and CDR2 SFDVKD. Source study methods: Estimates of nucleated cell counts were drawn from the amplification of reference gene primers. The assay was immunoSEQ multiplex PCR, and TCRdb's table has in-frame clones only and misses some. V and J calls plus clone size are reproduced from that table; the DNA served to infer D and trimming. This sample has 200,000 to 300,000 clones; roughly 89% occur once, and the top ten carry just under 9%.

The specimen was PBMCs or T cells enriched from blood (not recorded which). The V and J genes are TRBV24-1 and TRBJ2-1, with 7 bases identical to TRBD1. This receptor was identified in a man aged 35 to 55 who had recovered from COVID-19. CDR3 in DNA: TGTGCCACCAGTGATTCCCAGGGGGTATTGCGCAATGAGCAGTTCTTC. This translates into CATSDSQGVLRNEQFF.